This TCR beta chain was obtained from a study of radiation and T cells in renal cell carcinoma. Study-wide findings and caveats: From baseline, blood top tumor clonotypes peaked at 2 weeks post-radiation.

The data were produced by immunoSEQ multiplex PCR, yet TCRdb's version contains in-frame clones alone and is incomplete. The sample includes roughly 86,000 clones, around four fifths seen only once; the top ten take around 9.1%. Time point in this sample: blood 4 weeks post-SBRT, at nephrectomy. Treatment here: 15 Gy SBRT to primary tumor, nephrectomy 4 weeks later. Clear cell pathology was present in this patient's renal cell carcinoma. There are 14 residues in the CDR3. V dropped 3 bases and J dropped 1 base, with 9 bases sitting between them. In germline, CDR1 is SGHTA, CDR2 FQGNSA. In the case of this clone: Antigen: not known.

This TCR was recovered from a man aged 45-65 years with renal cell carcinoma. The chain couples TRBV7-2 to TRBJ2-5; D is possibly TRBD2 (5 bases). The material sequenced was blood, taken from a patient whose treatment included radiotherapy and nephrectomy. Written as DNA, the CDR3 is TGTGCCAGCAGCTTTAATAGCGTCCAAGAGACCCAGTACTTC. This codes for CASSFNSVQETQYF.